The clone carrying this TCR beta chain showed up just once. The source of the sample is a study of T cell changes during pregnancy in multiple sclerosis. Germline V gene lookup returns CDR1 SEHNR and CDR2 FQNEAQ (reference sequence). This CDR3 is built from 13 residues. V dropped 1 base and J dropped 2 bases, with 5 bases sitting between them. Sequenced by immunoSEQ multiplex PCR; TCRdb stores in-frame clones only, minus some. Of around 57,000 clones listed, about 88% were seen once; the top ten hold roughly 2.5%. The TCR sequence derives from a female donor with multiple sclerosis, enrolled in a pregnancy study. Sequencing used peripheral blood, obtained in the first trimester of pregnancy. J is TRBJ1-2 and V is TRBV7-9; D is uncertain. CDR3 sequence (DNA): TGTGCCAGCAGCTTAGGGGAGAACTATGGCTACACCTTC. Its protein is CASSLGENYGYTF.